This TCR beta chain was retrieved from a study of early T cells in non-severe SARS-CoV-2 infection. MiXCR, run by TCRdb on the 5' RACE reads, gives a single entry per CDR3 protein. Among roughly 50,000 distinct CDR3 sequences listed, roughly 8.2% were seen once. This clonotype showed up many times. The CDR3 has 14 amino acids. The trim removed 3 bases at V and 3 bases at J, leaving 7 bases unmatched. From germline, CDR1 is DFQATT and CDR2 SNEGSKA (reference sequence). The clonotype comes from an adult who was a healthcare worker with PCR-confirmed SARS-CoV-2 infection or an uninfected control (not recorded which). The specimen was whole blood. The genes are TRBV20-1 and TRBJ2-7, with 8 bases matching TRBD1. In DNA form, the CDR3 reads TGCAGTGCTAGTATCGGACAGGGCATCTACGAGCAGTACTTC. This encodes CSASIGQGIYEQYF.